This paragraph covers one T cell receptor beta chain sequence. The antigen is not known. The sample originates from a study of T cell responses to AZD1222 COVID-19 vaccine. Produced via immunoSEQ multiplex PCR; TCRdb's table is partial and in-frame only. Here the sample spans roughly 140,000 clones, 80% to 95% being singletons. Trimming at V came to 6 bases and at J to 8 bases, leaving 5 bases not matched to a gene. CDR3 length equals 13 residues. Germline assignment: CDR1 MNHEY and CDR2 SMNVEV (reference sequence). Study-level results: Donors were chiefly white British, with a greater number of females, and clonal diversity was perhaps underestimated. Spike-wide vaccine-associated CD4 TCRs dominated at 160-218 and 743-854.

The starting material was peripheral blood, obtained on day 0 of MenACWY control vaccination. The TCR originated in an adult in good health. The V gene is TRBV27, the J gene TRBJ1-4, with 8 bases lining up with TRBD1. CDR3 nucleotide sequence: TGTGCCAGCAGGAGGACAGGGCACGAAAAACTGTTTTTT. It specifies CASRRTGHEKLFF.